This T cell receptor (beta chain) was documented in a study of cytomegalovirus exposure and HLA in healthy donors. Looking at the study overall: It was reported in a later analysis that the 100 to 150 validation repertoires used the same platform as the roughly 700 first-cohort repertoires.

TCRdb keeps only in-frame clones here, not all; method: immunoSEQ multiplex PCR. The sample includes about 160,000 clones, about 90% of them seen just once. Trimming took 4 bases from V and 5 from J, leaving 17 bases between them. The germline V gene encodes CDR1 LGHNA and CDR2 YSLEER. The length of the CDR3 is 16 residues. Study-level findings and limits: Most TCR sequences were rare, but some public TCRs occurred in many donors. First-cohort TCR clusters tended to co-occur in the 90 to 150 validation repertoires, a later analysis found. Researchers counted over 150 TCR beta chains as cytomegalovirus-associated.

Concerning this clone: Its target is unknown.

The receptor was derived from a woman in her late teens or twenties in good health and CMV-seropositive. The sample comprised PBMCs. The V call is TRBV4-3, the J call TRBJ2-2; D might be TRBD2 (6 bases). The CDR3 loop reads CASSPYWRGGTGELFF. The CDR3, as DNA: TGCGCCAGCAGCCCCTATTGGAGGGGTGGTACCGGGGAGCTGTTTTTT.